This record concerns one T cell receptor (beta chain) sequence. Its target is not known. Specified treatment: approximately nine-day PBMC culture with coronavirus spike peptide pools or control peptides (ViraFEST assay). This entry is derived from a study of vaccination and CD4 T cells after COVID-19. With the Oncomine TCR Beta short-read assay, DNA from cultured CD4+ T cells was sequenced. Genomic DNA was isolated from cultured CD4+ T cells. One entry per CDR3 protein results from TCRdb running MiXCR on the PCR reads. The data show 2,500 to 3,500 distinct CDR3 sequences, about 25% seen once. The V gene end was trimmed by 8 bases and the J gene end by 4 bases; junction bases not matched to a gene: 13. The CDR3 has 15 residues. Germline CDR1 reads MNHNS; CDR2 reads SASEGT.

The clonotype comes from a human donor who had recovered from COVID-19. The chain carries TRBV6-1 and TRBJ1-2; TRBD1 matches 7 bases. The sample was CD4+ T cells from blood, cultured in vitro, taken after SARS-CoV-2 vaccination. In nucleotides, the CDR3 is TGTGCCAGCCGGATTATGACAGGGAGCGGCTATGGCTACACCTTC. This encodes CASRIMTGSGYGYTF.